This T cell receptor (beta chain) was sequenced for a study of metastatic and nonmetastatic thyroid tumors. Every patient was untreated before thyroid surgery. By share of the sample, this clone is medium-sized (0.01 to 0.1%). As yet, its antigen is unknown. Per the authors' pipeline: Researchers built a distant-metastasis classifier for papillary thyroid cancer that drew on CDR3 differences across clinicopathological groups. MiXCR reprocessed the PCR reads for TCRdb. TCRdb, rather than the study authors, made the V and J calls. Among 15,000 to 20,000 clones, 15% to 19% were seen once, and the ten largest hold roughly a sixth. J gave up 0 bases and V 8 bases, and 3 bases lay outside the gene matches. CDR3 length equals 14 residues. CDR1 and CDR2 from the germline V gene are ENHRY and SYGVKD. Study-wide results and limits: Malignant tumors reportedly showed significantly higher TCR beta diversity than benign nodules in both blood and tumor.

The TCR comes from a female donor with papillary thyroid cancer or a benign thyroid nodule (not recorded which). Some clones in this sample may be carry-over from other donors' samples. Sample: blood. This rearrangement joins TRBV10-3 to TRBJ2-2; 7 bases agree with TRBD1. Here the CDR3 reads CAIAGTANTGELFF. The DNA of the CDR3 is TGTGCCATCGCCGGGACAGCGAACACCGGGGAGCTGTTTTTT.